Listed below are T cell receptor beta chains from one sample, sequenced in a study of T cell responses to AZD1222 COVID-19 vaccine. Using immunoSEQ multiplex PCR, the repertoire was profiled, and TCRdb retains in-frame clones only, with some absent. Of roughly 66,000 clones listed, approximately 90% were seen once; the top ten hold approximately 5%. Specimen: peripheral blood, collected 28 days after the second dose of the MenACWY control vaccine. Source of these receptors: an adult who received the MenACWY meningococcal vaccine as a control. The CDR3 runs from the conserved cysteine through the conserved F or W. Each record gives: clone size, D gene, V gene, J gene, CDR3 protein, CDR3 DNA. The D gene is left open where the match is weak. Size is omitted from some rows. Given values are once, few, many or a class for expanded clones.

-	-	TRBV7-9	TRBJ2-5	CASSFSSQETQYF	TGTGCCAGCAGCTTTTCCTCCCAAGAGACCCAGTACTTC
-	-	TRBV5-1	TRBJ1-2	CASSTLQGFGYTF	TGCGCCAGCAGCACATTACAGGGATTTGGCTACACCTTC
-	-	TRBV6-6	TRBJ1-1	CASRLDLDTEAFF	TGTGCCAGCCGACTGGATTTGGACACTGAAGCTTTCTTT
-	TRBD1	TRBV19	TRBJ2-2	CASSAQGAGELFF	TGTGCCAGTAGTGCACAGGGGGCCGGGGAGCTGTTTTTT
-	TRBD1	TRBV4-3	TRBJ1-2	CASSQDTGTGPFGYGYTF	TGCGCCAGCAGCCAAGATACCGGGACAGGGCCTTTTGGCTATGGCTACACCTTC
-	-	TRBV12-1	TRBJ2-7	CASSLTGTDTYEQYF	TGTGCCAGCAGCCTGACCGGGACGGACACTTACGAGCAGTACTTC
few	-	TRBV4-3	TRBJ2-3	CASSQDGKGDTQYF	TGCGCCAGCAGCCAAGATGGGAAGGGAGATACGCAGTATTTT
-	-	TRBV5-6	TRBJ2-1	CASTETGRDEQFF	TGTGCCAGCACCGAGACAGGGAGGGATGAGCAGTTCTTC
-	-	TRBV24-1	TRBJ2-6	CATSDNRWTGANVLTF	TGTGCCACCAGTGACAACCGGTGGACTGGGGCCAACGTCCTGACTTTC
-	-	TRBV5-1	TRBJ2-3	CASSLFDSTDTQYF	TGCGCCAGCAGCCTCTTCGACAGCACAGATACGCAGTATTTT
-	-	TRBV10-2	TRBJ2-7	CASSVTGQVYEQYF	TGCGCCAGCAGTGTTACGGGACAAGTCTACGAGCAGTACTTC
-	TRBD2	TRBV28	TRBJ2-3	CASSTSGLAGGPRDTQYF	TGTGCCAGCAGTACCTCGGGACTAGCGGGAGGGCCTCGGGATACGCAGTATTTT
-	-	TRBV4-3	TRBJ1-2	CASSQEIRQTYYGYTF	TGCGCCAGCAGCCAAGAAATACGGCAGACTTACTATGGCTACACCTTC
-	TRBD2	TRBV12-3/TRBV12-4	TRBJ2-7	CASTPQRGYEQYF	TGTGCCAGCACCCCCCAGCGGGGCTACGAGCAGTACTTC
-	-	TRBV18	TRBJ1-4	CASSSSDLSEKLFF	TGTGCCAGCTCATCCTCGGATCTTTCTGAAAAACTGTTTTTT
-	TRBD2	TRBV6-4	TRBJ2-1	CASSDIDTSGSNPHEQFF	TGTGCCAGCAGTGATATCGATACTAGCGGGAGTAATCCCCATGAGCAGTTCTTC
-	-	TRBV7-2	TRBJ1-3	CASSLAGASGNTIYF	TGTGCCAGCAGCTTAGCAGGGGCCAGTGGAAACACCATATATTTT
-	TRBD1	TRBV5-1	TRBJ1-3	CASSPGATGEGNTIYF	TGCGCCAGCAGCCCGGGGGCGACAGGGGAGGGGAACACCATATATTTT
few	-	TRBV5-1	TRBJ1-1	CASSLRVGEDTEAFF	TGCGCCAGCAGCTTGAGGGTAGGGGAGGACACTGAAGCTTTCTTT
-	-	TRBV3-1/TRBV3-2	TRBJ1-2	CASSQLGSGLDGYTF	TGTGCCAGCAGCCAATTGGGTTCTGGCTTAGATGGCTACACCTTC
-	-	TRBV14	TRBJ2-3	CASSQDWQGFYRIPDTQYF	TGTGCCAGCAGCCAAGACTGGCAGGGGTTTTATAGGATCCCAGATACGCAGTATTTT
-	-	TRBV24-1	TRBJ2-5	CATSGVASPGETQYF	TGTGCCACCAGTGGGGTAGCTTCACCGGGGGAGACCCAGTACTTC
-	TRBD1	TRBV24-1	TRBJ2-4	CATSDGGTGGDIQYF	TGTGCCACCAGTGATGGGGGGACAGGGGGGGACATTCAGTACTTC
-	-	TRBV7-8	TRBJ1-1	CASSLAISTTEAFF	TGTGCCAGCAGCTTAGCGATTTCCACCACTGAAGCTTTCTTT
-	TRBD2	TRBV4-1	TRBJ2-2	CASSQGLAGVGELFF	TGCGCCAGCAGCCAAGGACTAGCGGGAGTCGGGGAGCTGTTTTTT
-	TRBD1	TRBV2	TRBJ2-7	CASSDRDRVYEQYF	TGTGCCAGCAGTGATAGGGACAGGGTATACGAGCAGTACTTC
-	TRBD1	TRBV10-1	TRBJ1-5	CARYPGQGVYSNQPQHF	TGCGCCAGATACCCGGGACAGGGAGTTTATAGCAATCAGCCCCAGCATTTT
-	-	TRBV24-1	TRBJ1-4	CAPNRGTTNEKLFF	TGTGCCCCAAACCGGGGGACAACTAATGAAAAACTGTTTTTT
-	TRBD1	TRBV19	TRBJ2-7	CASLQDRASSYEQYF	TGTGCCAGTCTCCAGGACAGGGCGAGCTCCTACGAGCAGTACTTC
-	TRBD1	TRBV5-4	TRBJ1-5	CASSLDGTADQPQHF	TGTGCCAGCAGCTTGGATGGGACAGCTGATCAGCCCCAGCATTTT
-	-	TRBV20-1	TRBJ1-1	CSARWDTEAFF	TGCAGTGCTAGATGGGACACTGAAGCTTTCTTT
once	TRBD2	TRBV7-2	TRBJ2-7	CASSLSPTSGDGQYF	TGTGCCAGCAGCTTATCCCCCACTAGCGGGGACGGTCAGTACTTC
-	TRBD2	TRBV7-2	TRBJ2-7	CASSSLQRERDEQYF	TGTGCCAGCAGCTCCCTGCAGCGGGAGCGGGACGAGCAGTACTTC
-	TRBD1	TRBV7-2	TRBJ1-1	CASSLTGENTEAFF	TGTGCCAGCAGCTTAACAGGGGAGAACACTGAAGCTTTCTTT
-	-	TRBV11-2	TRBJ2-5	CASSLADMVKTQYF	TGTGCCAGCAGCTTGGCCGACATGGTGAAGACCCAGTACTTC
few	TRBD1	TRBV19	TRBJ2-7	CASSMGTGLYEQYF	TGTGCCAGTAGTATGGGGACAGGCCTCTACGAGCAGTACTTC
once	-	TRBV5-1	TRBJ1-1	CASSFRGMSTEAFF	TGCGCCAGCAGCTTCAGGGGTATGTCCACTGAAGCTTTCTTT
once	-	TRBV5-1	TRBJ2-5	CASSKGETQYF	TGCGCCAGCAGCAAAGGGGAGACCCAGTACTTC
-	-	TRBV6-5	TRBJ1-5	CASSYSWADSNQPQHF	TGTGCCAGCAGTTACTCGTGGGCGGATAGCAATCAGCCCCAGCATTTT
-	-	TRBV7-2	TRBJ1-2	CASSYGTYDGYTF	TGTGCCAGCAGCTACGGGACATATGATGGCTACACCTTC
-	TRBD2	TRBV29-1	TRBJ2-2	CSVTSGMASGELFF	TGCAGCGTCACAAGCGGGATGGCTTCCGGGGAGCTGTTTTTT
-	-	TRBV9	TRBJ2-3	CASSPGGGTDTQYF	TGTGCCAGCAGCCCCGGTGGTGGTACAGATACGCAGTATTTT
few	-	TRBV5-1	TRBJ2-4	CASSLEGVGFGKNIQYF	TGCGCCAGCAGCTTGGAGGGAGTCGGGTTTGGAAAAAACATTCAGTACTTC
-	-	TRBV6-5	TRBJ2-7	CASSYQPGREQYF	TGTGCCAGCAGTTATCAGCCAGGGCGGGAGCAGTACTTC
few	TRBD1	TRBV7-2	TRBJ1-3	CASKAGGGNTIYF	TGTGCCAGCAAAGCAGGGGGGGGAAACACCATATATTTT
-	-	TRBV10-3	TRBJ2-7	CAISDSGQGTYEQYF	TGTGCCATCAGTGATTCGGGACAAGGAACCTACGAGCAGTACTTC
-	-	TRBV15	TRBJ1-1	CAKAAVGTEAFF	TGTGCCAAAGCGGCGGTAGGTACTGAAGCTTTCTTT
-	-	TRBV6-1	TRBJ2-3	CASSEVGDTQYF	TGTGCCAGCAGTGAAGTGGGAGATACGCAGTATTTT
-	-	TRBV3-1/TRBV3-2	TRBJ2-6	CASSQDRSGANVLTF	TGTGCCAGCAGCCAGGACCGCTCTGGGGCCAACGTCCTGACTTTC
-	TRBD1	TRBV6-9	TRBJ1-1	CASNRGIYTEAFF	TGTGCCAGCAACAGGGGAATCTACACTGAAGCTTTCTTT
once	-	TRBV5-1	TRBJ2-5	CASRQGPQETQYF	TGCGCCAGCAGGCAAGGGCCCCAAGAGACCCAGTACTTC
-	-	TRBV2	TRBJ1-2	CASSPSGYHGYTF	TGTGCCAGCAGTCCCTCCGGGTACCATGGCTACACCTTC
-	-	TRBV7-6	TRBJ2-7	CASSSINEQYF	TGTGCCAGCAGCTCGATTAACGAGCAGTACTTC
-	TRBD2	TRBV7-2	TRBJ2-5	CASSPFSGGSGAQYF	TGTGCCAGCAGCCCTTTTAGCGGGGGTTCCGGGGCCCAGTACTTC
-	TRBD1	TRBV7-2	TRBJ2-5	CASSPQGAGRETQYF	TGTGCCAGCAGCCCGCAGGGGGCGGGGCGGGAGACCCAGTACTTC
once	TRBD2	TRBV3-1/TRBV3-2	TRBJ2-7	CASSQDGSRESPYEQYF	TGTGCCAGCAGCCAAGACGGTTCGCGGGAGTCTCCGTACGAGCAGTACTTC
-	-	TRBV7-8	TRBJ2-7	CASSSTIGSHYEQYF	TGTGCCAGCAGCTCCACTATTGGGTCCCACTACGAGCAGTACTTC
few	-	TRBV6-2/TRBV6-3	TRBJ1-2	CASSGSGARIYGYTF	TGTGCCAGCAGCGGGTCAGGGGCACGGATCTATGGCTACACCTTC
-	-	TRBV4-2	TRBJ1-4	CASSQDWPGAWEKLFF	TGTGCCAGCAGCCAAGATTGGCCCGGGGCCTGGGAAAAACTGTTTTTT
once	-	TRBV6-5	TRBJ1-1	CASSYSDRVGTEAFF	TGTGCCAGCAGTTACTCCGACCGGGTGGGCACTGAAGCTTTCTTT